This is a list of T cell receptor beta chains from one sample in a study of blood T cell repertoires in COVID-19. This table comes from immunoSEQ multiplex PCR, and its TCRdb copy is limited to in-frame clones, with some not included. The sample records about 230,000 clones, more than 80% being singletons. The sequencing sample was made of peripheral blood. These receptors all stem from a woman aged 30 to 39 with COVID-19, enrolled during active disease. Both conserved end residues are part of each CDR3.

CDR3: CASSRAGGNYEQYF
V: TRBV4-1

CDR3: CASSQDWGLAVETQYF
V: TRBV3-1/TRBV3-2

CDR3: CASSIAGGGTDNEQFF
V: TRBV19

CDR3: CATSSSDRSGANVLTF
V: TRBV15

CDR3: CASSRSGGAKETQYF
V: TRBV28

CDR3: CASSPQGDQQPQHF
V: TRBV4-2

CDR3: CAWSVDSFSNQPQHF
V: TRBV30

CDR3: CASSQGSGGVTDTQYF
V: TRBV3-1/TRBV3-2

CDR3: CASSDGRAGGEKLFF
V: TRBV6-1

CDR3: CASSPLEKRSTDTQYF
V: TRBV19

CDR3: CAITPGSTDTQYF
V: TRBV10-3